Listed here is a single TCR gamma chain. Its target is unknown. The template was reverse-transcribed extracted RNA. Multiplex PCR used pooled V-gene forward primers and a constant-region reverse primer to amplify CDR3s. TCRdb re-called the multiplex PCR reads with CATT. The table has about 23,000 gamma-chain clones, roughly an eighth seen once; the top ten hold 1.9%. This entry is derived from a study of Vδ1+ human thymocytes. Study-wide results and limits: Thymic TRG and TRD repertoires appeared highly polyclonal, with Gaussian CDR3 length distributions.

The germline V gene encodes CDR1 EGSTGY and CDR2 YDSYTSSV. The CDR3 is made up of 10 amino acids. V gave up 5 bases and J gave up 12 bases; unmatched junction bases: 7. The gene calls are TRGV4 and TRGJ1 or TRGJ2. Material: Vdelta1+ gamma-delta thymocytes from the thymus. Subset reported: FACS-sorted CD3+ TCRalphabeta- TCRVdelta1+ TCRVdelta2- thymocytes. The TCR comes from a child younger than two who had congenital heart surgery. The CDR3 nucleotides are TGTGCCACCTGGGCCAAGGGGAAACTCTTT. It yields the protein CATWAKGKLF.